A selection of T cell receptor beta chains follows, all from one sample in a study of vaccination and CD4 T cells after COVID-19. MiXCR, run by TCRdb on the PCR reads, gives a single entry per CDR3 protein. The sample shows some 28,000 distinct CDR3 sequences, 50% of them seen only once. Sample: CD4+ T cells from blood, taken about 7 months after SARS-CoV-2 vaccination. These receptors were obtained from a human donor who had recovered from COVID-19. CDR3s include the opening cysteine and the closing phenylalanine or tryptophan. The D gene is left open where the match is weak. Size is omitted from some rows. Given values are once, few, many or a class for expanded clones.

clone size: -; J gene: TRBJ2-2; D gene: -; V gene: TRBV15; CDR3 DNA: TGTGCCACCAGCAGACCCGATTTTGGGGAGCTGTTTTTT; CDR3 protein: CATSRPDFGELFF
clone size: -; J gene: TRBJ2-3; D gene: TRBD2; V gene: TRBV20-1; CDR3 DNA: TGCAGTGCTAGAGACCTTGATAGTAGCGGGGCTAACACAGATACGCAGTATTTT; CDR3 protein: CSARDLDSSGANTDTQYF
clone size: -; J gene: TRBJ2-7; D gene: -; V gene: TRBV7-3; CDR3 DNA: TGTGCCAGCAGCTCCGGGTCACCAGAGTTCTACGAGCAGTACTTC; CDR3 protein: CASSSGSPEFYEQYF
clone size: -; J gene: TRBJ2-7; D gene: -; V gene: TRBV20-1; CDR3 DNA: TGCAGTGCTAGATCTAAAGGGGCCCGCTGGGTCTGGCACGAGCAGTACTTC; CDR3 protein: CSARSKGARWVWHEQYF
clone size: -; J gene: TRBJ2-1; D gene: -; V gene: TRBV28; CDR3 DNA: TGTGCCAGCAGCCTAACCGTGGGTGAGCAGTTCTTC; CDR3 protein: CASSLTVGEQFF
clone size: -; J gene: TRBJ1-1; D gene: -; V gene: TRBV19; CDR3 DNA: TGTGCCAGTAGTATAGGAGCAGGGATGAACACTGAAGCTTTCTTT; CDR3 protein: CASSIGAGMNTEAFF
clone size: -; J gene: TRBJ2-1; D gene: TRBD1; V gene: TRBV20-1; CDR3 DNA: TGCAGTGCTAGAGATCGCCGGGACAGCTCATACAATGAGCAGTTCTTC; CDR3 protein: CSARDRRDSSYNEQFF
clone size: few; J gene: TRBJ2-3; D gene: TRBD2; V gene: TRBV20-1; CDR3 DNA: TGCAGTGCTAGCCGACTAGCGGGCACAGATACGCAGTATTTT; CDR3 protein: CSASRLAGTDTQYF
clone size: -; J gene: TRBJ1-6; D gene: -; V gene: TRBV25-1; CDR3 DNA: TGTGCCAGCAGTGAATCGGGGCTGAGCTCCTATAATTCACCCCTCCACTTT; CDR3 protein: CASSESGLSSYNSPLHF
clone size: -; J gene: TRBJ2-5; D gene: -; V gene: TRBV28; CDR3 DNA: TGTGCCAGCAGTTCCCCAAAGGGGGAGACCCAGTACTTC; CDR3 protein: CASSSPKGETQYF
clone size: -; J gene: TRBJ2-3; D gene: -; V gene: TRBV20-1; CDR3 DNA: TGCAGTGCTCTCTCCGGGACAACGAGCACAGATACGCAGTATTTT; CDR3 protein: CSALSGTTSTDTQYF
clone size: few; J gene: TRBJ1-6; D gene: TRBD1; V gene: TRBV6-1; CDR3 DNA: TGTGCCAGCATGCAGGGGGCCCTTAATTCACCCCTCCACTTT; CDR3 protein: CASMQGALNSPLHF
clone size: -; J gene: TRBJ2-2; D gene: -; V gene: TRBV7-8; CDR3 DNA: TGTGCCAGCAGCTCCGACGGGCTTAAGACCGGGGAGCTGTTTTTT; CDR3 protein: CASSSDGLKTGELFF
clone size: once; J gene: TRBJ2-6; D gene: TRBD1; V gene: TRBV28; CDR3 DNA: TGTGCCAGCAGTGAACAGGGGGCTGGGGCCAACGTCCTGACTTTC; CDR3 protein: CASSEQGAGANVLTF
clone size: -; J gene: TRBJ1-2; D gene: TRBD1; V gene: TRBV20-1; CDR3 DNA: TGCAGTGCTAGAGAAAGAGCTGGACAGGTCCATGGCTACACCTTC; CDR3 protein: CSARERAGQVHGYTF
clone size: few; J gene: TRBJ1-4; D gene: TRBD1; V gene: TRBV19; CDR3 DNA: TGTGCCAGTAGTATCAACAGGGGTGAAAAACTGTTTTTT; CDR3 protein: CASSINRGEKLFF